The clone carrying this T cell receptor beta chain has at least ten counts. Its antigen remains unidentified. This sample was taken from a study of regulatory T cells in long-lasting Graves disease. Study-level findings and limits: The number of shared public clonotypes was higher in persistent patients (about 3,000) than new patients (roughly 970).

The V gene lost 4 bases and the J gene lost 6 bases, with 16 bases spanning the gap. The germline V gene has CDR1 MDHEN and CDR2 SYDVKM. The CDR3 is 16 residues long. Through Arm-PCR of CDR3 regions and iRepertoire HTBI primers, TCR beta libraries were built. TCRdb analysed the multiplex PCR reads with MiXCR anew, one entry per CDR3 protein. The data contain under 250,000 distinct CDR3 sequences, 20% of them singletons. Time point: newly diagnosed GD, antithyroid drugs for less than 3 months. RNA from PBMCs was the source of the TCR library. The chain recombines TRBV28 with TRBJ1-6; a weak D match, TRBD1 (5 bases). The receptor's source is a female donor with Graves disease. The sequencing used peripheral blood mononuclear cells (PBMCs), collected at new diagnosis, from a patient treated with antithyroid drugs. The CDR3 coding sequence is TGTGCCAGCAGTTCCCCAAGGGGCAGGAGTAATTCACCCCTCCACTTT. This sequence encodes CASSSPRGRSNSPLHF.